This T cell receptor beta chain was sequenced during a study of T cells in Graves' hyperthyroidism and ophthalmopathy. The study, taken as a whole, reports: It was a median about seven months before onset that the model predicted ophthalmopathy. Most clonotypes expanded in thyroid above 0.001 were likewise present in blood.

The investigators amplified TCR beta CDR3 regions from RNA transcripts. TCR CDR3 regions were first amplified by RT-PCR with HTBI primers. TCRdb ran MiXCR on the multiplex PCR reads and lists one entry per CDR3 protein. The data hold over 300,000 distinct CDR3 sequences, with roughly 14% observed a single time. The V gene end was trimmed by 4 bases and the J gene end by 4 bases; junction bases not matched to a gene: 7. This CDR3 contains 15 residues. Points on this clonotype: Its antigen is unknown.

The study defined stable Graves' hyperthyroidism as no ophthalmopathy progression within 18 months. Diagnostic assessment was based on clinical symptoms, serum thyroxine and TRAb, thyroid ultrasound and orbital computed tomography. The sequencing input was blood. The sequence came from a woman aged 55-69 years with Graves' hyperthyroidism. The gene calls are TRBV12-3 or TRBV12-4 and TRBJ1-5; 7 bases fit TRBD1. The CDR3 reads CASSYPTGRNQPQHF. The DNA for the CDR3 is TGTGCCAGCAGTTACCCGACAGGGCGAAATCAGCCCCAGCATTTT.